A single sample is the source of the 14 T cell receptor beta chains below, sequenced in a study of blood T cell repertoires in COVID-19. The method was immunoSEQ multiplex PCR; TCRdb's version includes in-frame clones alone and lacks a portion of them. The sample lists 240,000 or so clones, 82% occurring once. Sequenced material: peripheral blood. The origin of the receptors is an older woman with active or convalescent COVID-19.

This sequence joins TRBV7-2 and TRBJ1-2, with TRBD1 as a possible D gene (6 bases). CDR1 is SGHTA, CDR2 FQGNSA, per germline. V lost 5 bases and J lost 4, with 17 bases in between. This CDR3 has 15 amino acids. For the CDR3, the DNA is TGTGCCAGCAGCGACCAAAACAGGGCTGGCTATGGCTACACCTTC. It is translated as CASSDQNRAGYGYTF.

The chain is built from TRBV12-5 and TRBJ2-3; D is perhaps TRBD2 (6 bases). Deletions cut 6 bases from V and 0 bases from J, with 13 bases between. The CDR3 has 15 residues. The germline V gene has CDR1 LGHNT and CDR2 FRNRAP. CDR3 sequence: CASGGGTSSTDTQYF. CDR3 DNA sequence: TGTGCTAGTGGGGGGGGAACGTCTAGCACAGATACGCAGTATTTT.

V is TRBV7-7 and J is TRBJ2-1; D remains unclear. The V end lost 5 bases, the J end lost 4 bases, and 9 bases lay between the germline ends. Germline CDR1 and CDR2: SSHAT and FNYEAQ (reference sequence). The CDR3 runs 13 residues. CDR3 in amino acids: CASSRQKYNEQFF. As DNA, the CDR3 is TGTGCCAGCAGCCGTCAGAAATACAATGAGCAGTTCTTC.

The rearrangement uses TRBV5-1 and TRBJ1-4; 8 bases agree with TRBD1. V lost 0 bases to trimming and J lost 6 bases; unmatched junction nucleotides: 4. CDR3 size: 15 residues. Germline-derived CDR1 and CDR2 are SGHRS and YFSETQ. Written as DNA, the CDR3 is TGCGCCAGCAGCTTGGAGGGACAGGCCCATGAAAAACTGTTTTTT. Its translation is CASSLEGQAHEKLFF.

This clone turned up a few times. The chain employs TRBV5-1 and TRBJ1-4; TRBD1 matches at 12 bases. The CDR3 spans 15 residues. Germline CDR1 and CDR2: SGHRS and YFSETQ. Trimming at V came to 6 bases and at J to 12 bases, leaving 12 bases not matched to a gene. The CDR3 loop is CASTTGGTGGRELFF. The CDR3 coding sequence is TGCGCCAGCACCACCGGGGGGACAGGGGGCCGAGAACTGTTTTTT.

The chain carries TRBV2 and TRBJ2-2; the match to TRBD2 covers 14 bases. V gave up 6 bases and J gave up 1 base; unmatched junction bases: 4. This CDR3 contains 17 residues. Germline V lookup: CDR1 SNHLY, CDR2 FYNNEI. The CDR3 nucleotides read TGTGCCAGCAGCGGACTAGCGGGGGGCGGGAACACCGGGGAGCTGTTTTTT. It specifies CASSGLAGGGNTGELFF. The whole variable domain, remainder taken from reference TRBV2 and TRBJ2-2, is EPEVTQTPSHQVTQMGQEVILRCVPISNHLYFYWYRQILGQKVEFLVSFYNNEISEKSEIFDDQFSVERPDGSNFTLKIRSTKLEDSAMYFCASSGLAGGGNTGELFFGEGSRLTVL.

The chain combines TRBV7-3 with TRBJ2-2, with 10 positions matching TRBD1. The CDR3 has 15 amino acids. The germline V gene has CDR1 SGHTA and CDR2 FQGTGA. After removal of 5 bases from V and 4 bases from J, the junction contained 4 bases not matched to a gene. The CDR3 DNA sequence: TGTGCCAGCAGCGTGACAGGGGGCCGCACCGGGGAGCTGTTTTTT. Translation: CASSVTGGRTGELFF.

The chain has TRBV29-1 and TRBJ1-1, with a tentative D call TRBD1 (6 bases). Deletions cut 5 bases from V and 3 bases from J, with 19 bases between. Germline CDR1 reads SQVTM; CDR2 reads ANQGSEA. The CDR3 runs 15 residues. The CDR3 region is CSVNEQGFRDTEAFF. For the CDR3, the DNA is TGCAGCGTTAATGAACAGGGTTTTAGAGACACTGAAGCTTTCTTT. Together with reference TRBV29-1 and TRBJ1-1, the CDR3 gives the full variable domain: SAVISQKPSRDICQRGTSLTIQCQVDSQVTMMFWYRQQPGQSLTLIATANQGSEATYESGFVIDKFPISRPNLTFSTLTVSNMSPEDSSIYLCSVNEQGFRDTEAFFGQGTRLTVV.

The rearrangement joins TRBV25-1 to TRBJ1-6, with TRBD1 as a possible D gene (5 bases). Germline V lookup: CDR1 MGHDK, CDR2 SYGVNS. V lost 4 bases and J lost 3, with 7 bases in between. CDR3 length: 14 residues. The CDR3 nucleotides read TGTGCCAGCAGTGGACAGTACTATAATTCACCCCTCCACTTT. It yields the protein CASSGQYYNSPLHF.

The CDR3 loop reads CASIRGQGMTGANVLTF. The DNA for the CDR3 is TGTGCCAGTATTCGTGGACAGGGAATGACTGGGGCCAACGTCCTGACTTTC. The chain joins TRBV19 to TRBJ2-6, with TRBD1 identical over 8 bases. Germline V CDR1 and CDR2: LNHDA, SQIVND (reference sequence). The trim removed 7 bases at V and 2 bases at J, leaving 10 bases unmatched. CDR3 length equals 17 residues.

The chain uses TRBV29-1 and TRBJ2-1; D unresolved. The V end lost 1 base, the J end lost 3 bases, and 10 bases lay between the germline ends. Per germline, CDR1 SQVTM and CDR2 ANQGSEA. The CDR3 sequence is 14 residues long. DNA of the CDR3: TGCAGCGTTGAAGGACTGGCAGACTACAATGAGCAGTTCTTC. Encoded protein: CSVEGLADYNEQFF.

Only a few counts were recorded for this clone. CDR3 residues: CASSPYDTNYGYTF. CDR3 nucleotides: TGCGCCAGCAGTCCCTACGACACGAACTATGGCTACACCTTC. The J gene is TRBJ1-2, the V gene TRBV4-1; D remains ambiguous. CDR1 MGHRA and CDR2 YSYEKL come from the germline V gene. The CDR3 sequence is 14 residues long. Between the trimmed V and J ends, which lost 6 bases and 2 bases, there was a span of 13 bases.

The chain employs TRBV11-2 and TRBJ2-3; the D is unclear. V was shortened by 6 bases and J by 5 bases, with 9 bases between the two germline ends. The CDR3 sequence is 12 residues long. The germline V gene has CDR1 SGHAT and CDR2 FQNNGV. As DNA, the CDR3 is TGTGCCAGCAGTCAATCATTAGATACGCAGTATTTT. It is translated as CASSQSLDTQYF.

V usage is TRBV30 and J usage is TRBJ2-2, with a tentative D call TRBD2 (6 bases). Germline lookup yields CDR1 GTSNPN and CDR2 SVGIG (reference sequence). CDR3 length equals 13 residues. Between the trimmed V and J ends, which lost 0 bases and 7 bases, there was a span of 9 bases. CDR3 in DNA: TGTGCCTGGAGTGTAATGGGAGGCGGGGAGCTGTTTTTT. Amino acids: CAWSVMGGGELFF.